This TCR beta chain was sequenced in a study of T cells in Graves' hyperthyroidism and ophthalmopathy. Study details: At initial diagnosis, before any treatment had begun, peripheral blood was obtained.

General study results and limits: Expanded thyroid clonotypes (above 0.001) were mostly also found in blood.

Comment on this clonotype: Its antigen is still unknown. The junction does not match germline at one end; this may be a read error.

TCR beta CDR3 region amplification was performed from RNA transcripts. HTBI primers were used for first-round RT-PCR of the TCR CDR3. From the multiplex PCR reads, TCRdb called clonotypes with MiXCR, one entry per CDR3 protein. The data show around 720,000 distinct CDR3 sequences, around a third seen once. CDR3 length equals 18 residues. The germline gives CDR1 SGHTA, CDR2 FQGNSA. Over 18 months, lack of ophthalmopathy progression marked Graves' hyperthyroidism as stable. Each diagnosis drew on symptoms, thyroxine, TRAb, thyroid ultrasound and orbital computed tomography findings. V gene TRBV7-2 combines with J gene TRBJ2-7; TRBD2 might be the D (5 bases). The sequencing sample was made of blood. This TCR was recovered from a woman in her 40s with Graves' hyperthyroidism. The CDR3: CASSQVQAGSYEAYEQYF. The CDR3 coding sequence is TGCGCCAGCAGCCAAGTCCAGGCGGGCAGCTACGAAGCCTACGAGCAGTACTTC.